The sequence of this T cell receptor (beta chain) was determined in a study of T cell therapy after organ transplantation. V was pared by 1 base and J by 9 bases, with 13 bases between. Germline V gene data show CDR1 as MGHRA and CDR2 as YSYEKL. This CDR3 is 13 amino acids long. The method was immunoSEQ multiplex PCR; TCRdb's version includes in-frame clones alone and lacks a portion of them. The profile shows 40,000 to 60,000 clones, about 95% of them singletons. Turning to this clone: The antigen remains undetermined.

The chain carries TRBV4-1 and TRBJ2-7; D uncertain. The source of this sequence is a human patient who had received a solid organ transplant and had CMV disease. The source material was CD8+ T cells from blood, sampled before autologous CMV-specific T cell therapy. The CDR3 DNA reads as TGCGCCAGCAGCCAAGCGAAGTTATCTGGGCAGTACTTC. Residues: CASSQAKLSGQYF.